One and the same sample provided the 9 T cell receptor beta chains below, sequenced in a study of PD-1 blockade in classical Hodgkin lymphoma. Libraries were prepared by immunoSEQ multiplex PCR; TCRdb keeps only in-frame clonotypes and omits some of them. The profile shows around 25,000 clones, more than 70% of them singletons. This sample's time point: cycle 4 day 1 (C4D1), after less than seven weeks of nivolumab. Each of the patients experienced relapse following autologous stem cell transplantation, and their brentuximab vedotin exposure differed. By magnetic negative selection, CD4+ T cells were purified from thawed PBMCs. This sample comprised CD4+ T cells from blood, obtained before the fourth cycle of nivolumab. All receptors derive from a human donor with classical Hodgkin lymphoma.

The chain recombines TRBV10-2 with TRBJ1-2; 7 bases are a match to TRBD1. J lost 4 bases, V lost 3 bases, and 5 bases had no gene match. The CDR3 is 14 residues long. Germline-derived CDR1 and CDR2 are WSHSY and SAAADI. The CDR3 reads CASSDAGGTYGYTF. The DNA for the CDR3 is TGCGCCAGCAGTGACGCAGGGGGTACCTATGGCTACACCTTC.

The chain employs TRBV6-4 and TRBJ2-1; 11 nucleotides line up with TRBD2. The CDR3 is 15 amino acids. The germline CDR1 and CDR2 sequences are MRHNA and SNTAGT. J gave up 4 bases and V 8 bases, and 7 bases lay outside the gene matches. The CDR3 here is CASGLGTSGYNEQFF. CDR3 nucleotides: TGTGCCAGCGGGTTAGGGACTAGCGGTTACAATGAGCAGTTCTTC.

J is TRBJ2-1 and V is TRBV7-9; D remains unclear. This CDR3 is built from 13 residues. CDR1 and CDR2 from the germline V gene are SEHNR and FQNEAQ (reference sequence). Trimming took 8 bases from V and 2 from J, leaving 10 bases between them. The CDR3 DNA is TGTGCCAGCGCCCCCGGCCCCTACAATGAGCAGTTCTTC. As protein: CASAPGPYNEQFF.

The gene calls are TRBV5-4 and TRBJ1-2, with a possible D match to TRBD1 (5 bases). Germline values: CDR1 SGHNT, CDR2 YYREEE (reference sequence). This CDR3 region has 15 residues. V was trimmed by 4 bases and J by 8 bases, leaving 21 bases between them. This CDR3 is CASSQDQGVTDGYTF. The CDR3 region has the DNA TGTGCCAGCAGCCAAGATCAAGGGGTTACCGACGGCTACACCTTC.

This sequence joins TRBV14 and TRBJ2-1; weak D call: TRBD1 (6 bases). The length of the CDR3 is 15 residues. Trimming pared 2 bases from V and 15 bases from J, leaving 23 bases between. Germline-derived CDR1 and CDR2 are SGHDN and FVKESK. CDR3 sequence reads: CASSQLSPTGLERFF. The CDR3 DNA follows: TGTGCCAGCAGCCAACTATCCCCCACAGGGCTAGAAAGGTTCTTC. Looking up the rest from reference TRBV14 and TRBJ2-1 gives the full variable domain: EAGVTQFPSHSVIEKGQTVTLRCDPISGHDNLYWYRRVMGKEIKFLLHFVKESKQDESGMPNNRFLAERTGGTYSTLKVQPAELEDSGVYFCASSQLSPTGLERFFGPGTRLTVL.

The chain carries TRBV10-1 and TRBJ1-4; a possible D gene is TRBD1 (6 bases). Germline V lookup: CDR1 WNHNN, CDR2 SYGVQD (reference sequence). The ends were cut back, 3 bases at V and 1 base at J, with 9 bases in the middle. This CDR3 comprises 15 residues. In DNA form, the CDR3 reads TGCGCCAGCAGTGACCCGGACAGAACTAATGAAAAACTGTTTTTT. It translates to CASSDPDRTNEKLFF.

The chain combines TRBV19 with TRBJ1-2; 8 bases are shared with TRBD1. The V gene end was trimmed by 4 bases and the J gene end by 0 bases; junction bases not matched to a gene: 4. The germline V gene has CDR1 LNHDA and CDR2 SQIVND (reference sequence). The CDR3 has 15 residues. CDR3 region: CASSTDRGANYGYTF. The CDR3 DNA reads as TGTGCCAGTAGTACCGACAGGGGAGCTAACTATGGCTACACCTTC.

The V and J genes are TRBV6-5 and TRBJ1-1, with TRBD1 as a possible D gene (6 bases). V lost 5 bases and J 7 bases, leaving 17 bases between the germline ends. Germline CDR1 is MNHEY and CDR2 is SVGAGI. CDR3 size: 14 residues. CDR3 in amino acids: CASSVTQGRGEAFF. The DNA for the CDR3 is TGTGCCAGCAGTGTCACACAGGGAAGAGGTGAAGCTTTCTTT.

This sequence joins TRBV15 and TRBJ2-6; D perhaps matches TRBD1 (6 bases). The ends were cut back, 1 base at V and 0 bases at J, with 13 bases in the middle. The CDR3 consists of 18 residues. CDR1 and CDR2 from the germline V gene are LNHNV and YYDKDF (reference sequence). This chain's CDR3 is CATSRGQAIYSGANVLTF. CDR3 in DNA: TGTGCCACCAGCAGAGGACAGGCTATTTACTCTGGGGCCAACGTCCTGACTTTC.